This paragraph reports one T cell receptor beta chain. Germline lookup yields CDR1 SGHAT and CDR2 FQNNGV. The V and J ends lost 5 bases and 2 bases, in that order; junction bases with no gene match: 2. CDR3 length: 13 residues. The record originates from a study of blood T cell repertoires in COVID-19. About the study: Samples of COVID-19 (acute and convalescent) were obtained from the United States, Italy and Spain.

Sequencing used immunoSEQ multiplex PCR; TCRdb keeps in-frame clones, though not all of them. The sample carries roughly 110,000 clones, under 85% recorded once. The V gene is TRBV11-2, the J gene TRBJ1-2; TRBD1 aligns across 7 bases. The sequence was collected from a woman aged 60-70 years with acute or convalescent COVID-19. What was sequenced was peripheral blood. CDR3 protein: CASSPGQNYGYTF. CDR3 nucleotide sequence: TGTGCCAGCAGCCCGGGACAGAACTATGGCTACACCTTC.